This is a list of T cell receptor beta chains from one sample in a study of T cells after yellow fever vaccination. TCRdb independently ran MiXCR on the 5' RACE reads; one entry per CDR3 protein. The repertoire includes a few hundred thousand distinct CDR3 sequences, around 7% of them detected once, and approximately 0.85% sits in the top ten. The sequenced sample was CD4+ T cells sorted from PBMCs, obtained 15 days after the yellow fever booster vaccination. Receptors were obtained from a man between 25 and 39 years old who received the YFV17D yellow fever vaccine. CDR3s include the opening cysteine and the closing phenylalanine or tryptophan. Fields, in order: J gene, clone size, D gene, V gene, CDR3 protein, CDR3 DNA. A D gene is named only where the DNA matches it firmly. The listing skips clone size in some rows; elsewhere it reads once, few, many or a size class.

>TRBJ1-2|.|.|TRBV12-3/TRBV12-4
CASSWDRTRGYGYTF
TGTGCCAGCAGTTGGGACCGTACCAGAGGGTATGGCTACACCTTC
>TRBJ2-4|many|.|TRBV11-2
CASSLGPKVKNIQYF
TGTGCCAGCAGTTTAGGGCCCAAAGTCAAAAACATTCAGTACTTC
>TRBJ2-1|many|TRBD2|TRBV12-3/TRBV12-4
CASRLTGGGRNEQFF
TGTGCCAGCAGGTTGACGGGGGGTGGTCGAAATGAGCAGTTCTTC
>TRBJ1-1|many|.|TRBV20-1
CSARDATTGTEAFF
TGCAGTGCTAGAGATGCCACGACAGGCACTGAAGCTTTCTTT
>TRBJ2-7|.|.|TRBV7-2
CASSPPDRLYEQYF
TGTGCCAGCAGCCCACCAGACAGGTTGTACGAGCAGTACTTC
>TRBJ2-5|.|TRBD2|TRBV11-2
CASSSTGTSGFFRETQYF
TGTGCCAGCAGCTCAACCGGGACTAGCGGGTTTTTCAGGGAGACCCAGTACTTC
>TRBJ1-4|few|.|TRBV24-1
CATSDPNTGGEEKLFF
TGTGCCACCAGTGACCCTAATACGGGGGGTGAAGAAAAACTGTTTTTT
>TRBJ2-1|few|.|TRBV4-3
CASSQELAKNEQFF
TGCGCCAGCAGCCAAGAGCTAGCGAAGAATGAGCAGTTCTTC
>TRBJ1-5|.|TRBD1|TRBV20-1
CSAARDRVRSQPQHF
TGCAGTGCCGCAAGAGACAGGGTACGAAGTCAGCCCCAGCATTTT
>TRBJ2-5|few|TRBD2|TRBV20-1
CSASRASGDGETQYF
TGCAGTGCTAGTAGGGCTAGCGGGGACGGAGAGACCCAGTACTTC
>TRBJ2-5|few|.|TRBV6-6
CASTRGREETQYF
TGTGCCAGCACACGCGGAAGGGAAGAGACCCAGTACTTC
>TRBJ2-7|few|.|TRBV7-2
CASSQSAGGKSYEQYF
TGTGCCAGCAGCCAGTCGGCCGGGGGAAAGTCCTACGAGCAGTACTTC
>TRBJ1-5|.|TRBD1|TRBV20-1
CSALGQGAQPQHF
TGCAGTGCATTGGGACAGGGGGCTCAGCCCCAGCATTTT
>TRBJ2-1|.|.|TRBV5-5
CASSLNIVPGRGNEQFF
TGTGCCAGCAGCTTGAATATTGTCCCGGGGCGGGGCAATGAGCAGTTCTTC
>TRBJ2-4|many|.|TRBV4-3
CASSQDPGNPKNIQYF
TGCGCCAGCAGCCAAGATCCAGGGAATCCCAAAAACATTCAGTACTTC
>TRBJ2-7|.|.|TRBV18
CASSGGAQIREQYF
TGTGCCAGCTCAGGAGGGGCCCAGATTCGGGAGCAGTACTTC
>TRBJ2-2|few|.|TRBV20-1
CSANVLDSKIRAGELFF
TGCAGTGCTAATGTTCTGGACAGCAAAATTAGGGCCGGGGAGCTGTTTTTT
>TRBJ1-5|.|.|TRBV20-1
CSARRIVGGNQPQHF
TGCAGTGCTAGACGCATCGTAGGCGGCAATCAGCCCCAGCATTTT
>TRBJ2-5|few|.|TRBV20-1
CSAYSIGDGRGTQYF
TGCAGTGCGTACTCCATCGGGGACGGCCGAGGGACCCAGTACTTC
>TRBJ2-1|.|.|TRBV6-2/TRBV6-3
CATGLGGRSSYNEQFF
TGTGCCACCGGCTTGGGGGGCCGTAGCTCCTACAATGAGCAGTTCTTC
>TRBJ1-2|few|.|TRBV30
CAWSVNGPYGYTF
TGTGCCTGGAGTGTAAATGGGCCCTATGGCTACACCTTC
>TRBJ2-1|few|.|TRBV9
CASSPSGSRVNEQFF
TGTGCCAGCAGCCCCAGTGGCTCCCGGGTTAATGAGCAGTTCTTC
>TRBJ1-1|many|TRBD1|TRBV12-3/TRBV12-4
CASSGQGGMNTEAFF
TGTGCCAGCAGCGGACAGGGAGGGATGAACACTGAAGCTTTCTTT
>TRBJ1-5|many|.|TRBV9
CASSVAPGQNQPQHF
TGTGCCAGCAGCGTGGCCCCAGGTCAGAATCAGCCCCAGCATTTT
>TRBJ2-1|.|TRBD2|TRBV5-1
CASSLGGTSGVDEQFF
TGCGCCAGCAGCTTGGGCGGGACTAGCGGGGTCGATGAGCAGTTCTTC
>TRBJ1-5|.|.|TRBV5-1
CASSVENSSNQPQHF
TGCGCCAGCAGCGTAGAGAACAGTAGCAATCAGCCCCAGCATTTT
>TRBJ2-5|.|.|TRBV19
CASSIWGSQETQYF
TGTGCCAGTAGTATTTGGGGGTCCCAAGAGACCCAGTACTTC
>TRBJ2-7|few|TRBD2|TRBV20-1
CSAPRLLAGVNVRVYEQYF
TGCAGTGCTCCCAGGCTACTAGCGGGAGTTAATGTTCGGGTCTACGAGCAGTACTTC
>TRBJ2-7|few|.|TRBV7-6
CASSLMAESQTRSYEQYF
TGTGCCAGCAGCTTAATGGCCGAGTCACAGACCCGCTCCTACGAGCAGTACTTC
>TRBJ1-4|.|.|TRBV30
CAWSPLGARAEKLFF
TGTGCCTGGAGTCCCTTGGGGGCGCGGGCTGAAAAACTGTTTTTT
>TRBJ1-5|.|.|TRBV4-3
CASSQDRLNQPQHF
TGCGCCAGCAGCCAAGACAGGCTTAATCAGCCCCAGCATTTT
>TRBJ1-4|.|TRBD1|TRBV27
CASRSTGRNGKLFF
TGTGCCAGCAGGTCGACAGGGCGAAACGGGAAACTGTTTTTT
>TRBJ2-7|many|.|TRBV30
CACERSYEQYF
TGTGCCTGTGAGCGGAGCTACGAGCAGTACTTC
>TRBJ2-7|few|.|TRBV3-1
CASSQGIGNSYEQYF
TGTGCCAGCAGCCAAGGTATAGGAAACTCCTACGAGCAGTACTTC
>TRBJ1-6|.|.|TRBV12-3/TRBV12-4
CASSEGRSFSPLHF
TGTGCCAGCAGTGAAGGCCGCTCTTTTTCACCCCTCCACTTT
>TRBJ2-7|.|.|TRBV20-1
CSARAFLRDTYEQYF
TGCAGTGCTAGAGCCTTCCTCCGGGATACATACGAGCAGTACTTC